One and the same sample provided the 21 T cell receptor beta chains below, sequenced in a study of blood T cell repertoires in COVID-19. The protocol was immunoSEQ multiplex PCR, while the TCRdb copy is restricted to in-frame clones and leaves out a portion. The sample has about 200,000 clones, about 88% seen once. The sequencing input was peripheral blood. These receptors all stem from a man aged 45-65 years with COVID-19, enrolled during active disease.

The chain joins TRBV7-2 to TRBJ1-2, with a tentative D call TRBD1 (6 bases). CDR3 length: 15 amino acids. The germline CDR1 and CDR2 sequences are SGHTA and FQGNSA. V was pared by 4 bases and J by 8 bases, with 20 bases between. The CDR3 reads CASSSTGFGQWGYTF. In nucleotides, the CDR3 is TGTGCCAGCAGCTCCACAGGGTTCGGACAGTGGGGCTACACCTTC.

The rearrangement uses TRBV4-2 and TRBJ2-5; D unclear. V gave up 4 bases and J gave up 2 bases, with 14 bases separating them. The CDR3 spans 15 residues. The germline gives CDR1 LGHNA, CDR2 YNFKEQ. In nucleotides, the CDR3 is TGTGCCAGCAGCCTATCCTCCGGTGCACAAGAGACCCAGTACTTC. Translation: CASSLSSGAQETQYF.

The rearrangement joins TRBV30 to TRBJ1-5; TRBD1 agrees at 10 bases. This CDR3 is 14 amino acids long. Per the germline V gene, CDR1 is GTSNPN and CDR2 is SVGIG (reference sequence). V was clipped by 0 bases and J by 7 bases; unmatched bases: 3. The CDR3 here is CAWSVDRGQQPQHF. The CDR3 DNA follows: TGTGCCTGGAGTGTCGACAGGGGGCAACAGCCCCAGCATTTT.

The chain combines TRBV24-1 with TRBJ2-1; D perhaps matches TRBD2 (6 bases). CDR1 and CDR2 (germline): KGHDR, SFDVKD. CDR3 length: 14 amino acids. Trimming took 4 bases from V and 8 from J, leaving 14 bases between them. DNA for the CDR3: TGTGCCACCAGTGACCCGAGCTCGGGAGATGAGCAGTTCTTC. It codes for CATSDPSSGDEQFF.

V is TRBV4-1 and J is TRBJ2-5; maybe TRBD2 (5 bases). The CDR3 sequence is 15 residues long. Germline assignment: CDR1 MGHRA and CDR2 YSYEKL. V was clipped by 1 base and J by 1 base, with 10 bases between them. CDR3 nucleotide sequence: TGCGCCAGCAGCCAAGTACCGGGAACCCAAGAGACCCAGTACTTC. As protein: CASSQVPGTQETQYF.

DNA of the CDR3: TGTGCCAGCAGCCCTACAGGTACTGGGGCCAACGTCCTGACTTTC. Translating it yields CASSPTGTGANVLTF. The chain uses TRBV6-6 and TRBJ2-6, with a possible D match to TRBD1 (5 bases). Germline loops: CDR1 MNHNY, CDR2 SVGAGI (reference sequence). Trimming removed 6 bases at V and 2 bases at J, with 11 bases between. This CDR3 is built from 15 residues.

V usage is TRBV15 and J usage is TRBJ2-2, with 8 bases identical to TRBD1. V shed 0 bases, J shed 6 bases, and the junction held 6 bases outside the gene matches. Per germline, CDR1 LNHNV and CDR2 YYDKDF (reference sequence). The CDR3 contains 16 residues. This CDR3 reads CATSRERTGWAGELFF. For the CDR3, the DNA is TGTGCCACCAGCAGAGAGCGGACAGGGTGGGCCGGGGAGCTGTTTTTT. The variable domain in full, completed from reference TRBV15 and TRBJ2-2, reads DAMVIQNPRYQVTQFGKPVTLSCSQTLNHNVMYWYQQKSSQAPKLLFHYYDKDFNNEADTPDNFQSRRPNTSFCFLDIRSPGLGDTAMYLCATSRERTGWAGELFFGEGSRLTVL.

The V gene is TRBV7-8, the J gene TRBJ1-5; 10 nucleotides line up with TRBD1. V was clipped by 5 bases and J by 2 bases; unmatched bases: 18. Germline V lookup: CDR1 SGHVS, CDR2 FQNEAQ. The CDR3 spans 20 residues. The CDR3 region has the DNA TGTGCCAGCAGCGAGATTGCGACTGGGACAGGGGTATGGGGCAATCAGCCCCAGCATTTT. This gives the protein CASSEIATGTGVWGNQPQHF.

The chain couples TRBV10-1 to TRBJ2-7, with D perhaps matching TRBD1 (5 bases). This CDR3 contains 15 residues. Germline CDR1 reads WNHNN; CDR2 reads SYGVQD (reference sequence). The V end was cut by 3 bases, the J end by 3 bases, with 15 bases between. The DNA for the CDR3 is TGCGCCAGCAGTGACGACAGACGAATCGACTACGAGCAGTACTTC. Protein product: CASSDDRRIDYEQYF.

The chain links TRBV3-1 (or the pseudogene TRBV3-2) to TRBJ1-3, with 11 bases lining up with TRBD1. After removal of 7 bases from V and 2 bases from J, the junction contained 4 bases not matched to a gene. The CDR3 extends over 15 amino acids. Germline CDR1 is LGHDT and CDR2 is YNNKEL (reference sequence). Written as DNA, the CDR3 is TGTGCCAGCACGGGACAGGGGGTAGCTGGAAACACCATATATTTT. This sequence encodes CASTGQGVAGNTIYF.

V is TRBV7-2 and J is TRBJ1-2; no definite D call. V lost 5 bases, J lost 4 bases, and 14 bases lay in between. This CDR3 comprises 14 residues. The germline CDR1 and CDR2 sequences are SGHTA and FQGNSA. CDR3 region: CASSLWTAGYGYTF. The DNA of the CDR3 is TGTGCCAGCAGCCTGTGGACCGCGGGCTATGGCTACACCTTC.

The sample holds one count of this clone. The chain combines TRBV24-1 with TRBJ1-5; tentative D call: TRBD1 (5 bases). The CDR3 totals 14 residues. Germline V gene data show CDR1 as KGHDR and CDR2 as SFDVKD. The V end lost 2 bases, the J end lost 7 bases, and 11 bases lay between the germline ends. CDR3 bases: TGTGCCACCAGTGATTCAGGGTGGCCACAGCCCCAGCATTTT. This translates into CATSDSGWPQPQHF.

This rearrangement joins TRBV4-2 to TRBJ2-5; 7 bases map to TRBD2. The trim removed 0 bases at V and 7 bases at J, leaving 11 bases unmatched. CDR3 size: 16 residues. CDR1 and CDR2 from the germline V gene are LGHNA and YNFKEQ. The CDR3 region is CASSQEGTKGTGTQYF. The CDR3 coding sequence is TGTGCCAGCAGCCAAGAGGGGACTAAGGGTACAGGGACCCAGTACTTC.

This clone was counted a few times. The chain employs TRBV3-1 (or the pseudogene TRBV3-2) and TRBJ1-6; no firm D call. CDR3 length equals 18 residues. Between the trimmed V and J ends, which lost 0 bases and 0 bases, there was a span of 12 bases. CDR1 is LGHDT and CDR2 is YNNKEL in the germline V gene (reference sequence). The CDR3 loop is CASSQEGVRSSYNSPLHF. In nucleotides, the CDR3 is TGTGCCAGCAGCCAAGAGGGCGTCAGAAGCTCCTATAATTCACCCCTCCACTTT.

The chain carries TRBV6-6 and TRBJ2-1, with TRBD1 matching over 7 bases. Trimming cost V 5 bases and J 0 bases; bases outside gene matches: 10. Germline CDR1 and CDR2: MNHNY and SVGAGI (reference sequence). CDR3 length: 17 amino acids. CDR3 in amino acids: CASSPNIGQASYNEQFF. The CDR3 bases are TGTGCCAGCAGTCCTAACATTGGACAGGCCTCCTACAATGAGCAGTTCTTC.

The rearrangement uses TRBV28 and TRBJ1-5; D unresolved. Germline V gene data show CDR1 as MDHEN and CDR2 as SYDVKM. This CDR3 spans 17 amino acids. V was shortened by 4 bases and J by 5 bases, with 21 bases between the two germline ends. The CDR3 DNA reads as TGTGCCAGCAGTTCCTTCCAAGACGGACTGATTTATCAGCCCCAGCATTTT. Translated: CASSSFQDGLIYQPQHF.

V is TRBV2 and J is TRBJ2-6, with D unclear. The CDR3 is made up of 15 amino acids. Germline V gene lookup returns CDR1 SNHLY and CDR2 FYNNEI. V was clipped by 4 bases and J by 1 base, with 8 bases between them. The CDR3 coding sequence is TGTGCCAGCAGTGGGAGTTATTCTGGGGCCAACGTCCTGACTTTC. Protein product: CASSGSYSGANVLTF.

The V call is TRBV7-2, the J call TRBJ1-1; D is possibly TRBD1 (5 bases). The ends were cut back, 3 bases at V and 5 bases at J, with 13 bases in the middle. The CDR3 has 14 residues. Per the germline V gene, CDR1 is SGHTA and CDR2 is FQGNSA. CDR3 in DNA: TGTGCCAGCAGCTTTTCGCAGGGTGGGACTGAAGCTTTCTTT. Protein: CASSFSQGGTEAFF.

This chain connects TRBV10-1 to TRBJ2-7; weak D call: TRBD2 (6 bases). Deletions cut 6 bases from V and 2 bases from J, with 17 bases between. The germline V gene encodes CDR1 WNHNN and CDR2 SYGVQD (reference sequence). The length of the CDR3 is 15 residues. Here the CDR3 reads CASSGHRDSPYEQYF. In nucleotides, the CDR3 is TGCGCCAGCAGCGGCCACCGGGACTCCCCCTACGAGCAGTACTTC.

J is TRBJ2-5 and V is TRBV29-1; 9 bases align to TRBD2. The germline V gene encodes CDR1 SQVTM and CDR2 ANQGSEA. With 8 bases clipped from V and 4 bases from J, the junction kept 8 bases outside the gene matches. This CDR3 is built from 13 residues. The CDR3 sequence is CSHWAGGRETQYF. CDR3 nucleotides: TGCAGCCACTGGGCGGGGGGGCGAGAGACCCAGTACTTC.

The table lists this clone with a few counts. J is TRBJ1-5 and V is TRBV7-8; D remains unclear. The CDR3 runs 14 residues. In germline, CDR1 is SGHVS, CDR2 FQNEAQ. V dropped 2 bases and J dropped 0 bases, with 5 bases sitting between them. The chain's CDR3 is CASSLSNSNQPQHF. In DNA, the CDR3 is TGTGCCAGCAGCTTATCAAATAGCAATCAGCCCCAGCATTTT.